This T cell receptor (beta chain) stems from a study of blood T cells in healthy people across ages. Overall study results and limits: The authors considered diversity estimates from one million T cells to be underestimates. Strong correlation linked observed beta diversity and percent naive T cells. Donor CMV status, an unknown factor, possibly confounded changes in expanded clonotypes.

The CDR3 runs to 12 residues. The V end was cut by 0 bases, the J end by 9 bases, with 6 bases between. For the second PCR, which ran for roughly 6 to 12 cycles, a sample-barcoded 5' primer and a J-beta primer mix were used. MiXCR was run by TCRdb on the 5' RACE reads, yielding one entry per CDR3 protein. The sample consists of some 1 million distinct CDR3 sequences, more than 35% of them appearing once. Concerning this clonotype: Its matching antigen is unknown.

Total RNA was isolated from each sample in quantities of at least 5 micrograms. The chain recombines TRBV12-3 or TRBV12-4 with TRBJ2-1; D unresolved. The sequencing sample was made of blood. The source is a woman aged 60-70 years in good health. CDR3 in amino acids: CASSLARPEQFF. The CDR3 DNA follows: TGTGCCAGCAGTTTAGCCCGTCCTGAGCAGTTCTTC.